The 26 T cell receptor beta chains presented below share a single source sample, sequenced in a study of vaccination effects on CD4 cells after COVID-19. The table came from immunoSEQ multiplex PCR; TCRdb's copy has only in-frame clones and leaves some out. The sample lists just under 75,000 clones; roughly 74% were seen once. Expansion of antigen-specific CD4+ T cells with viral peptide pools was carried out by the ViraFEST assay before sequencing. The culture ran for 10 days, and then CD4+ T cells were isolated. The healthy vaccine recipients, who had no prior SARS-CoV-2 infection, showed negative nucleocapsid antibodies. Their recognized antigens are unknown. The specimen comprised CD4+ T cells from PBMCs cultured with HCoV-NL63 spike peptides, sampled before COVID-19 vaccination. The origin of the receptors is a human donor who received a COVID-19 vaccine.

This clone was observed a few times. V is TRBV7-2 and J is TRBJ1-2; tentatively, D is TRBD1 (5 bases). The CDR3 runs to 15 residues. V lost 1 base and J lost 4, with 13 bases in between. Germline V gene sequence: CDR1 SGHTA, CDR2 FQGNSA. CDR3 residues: CASSLVRDPTYGYTF. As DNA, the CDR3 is TGTGCCAGCAGCTTAGTTCGGGACCCGACCTATGGCTACACCTTC.

This CDR3 is CATNMNGEQYV. The CDR3 DNA reads TGTGCCACCAACATGAATGGCGAGCAGTACGTC. The V and J genes are TRBV24-1 and TRBJ2-7, with D hard to call. This CDR3 is 11 amino acids long. V shed 8 bases and J shed 6 bases, with 10 bases lying between them. Germline-derived CDR1 and CDR2 are KGHDR and SFDVKD.

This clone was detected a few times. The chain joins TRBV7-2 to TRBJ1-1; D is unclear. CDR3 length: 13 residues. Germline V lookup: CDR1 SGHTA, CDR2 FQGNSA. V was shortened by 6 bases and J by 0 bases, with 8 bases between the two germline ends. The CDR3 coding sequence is TGTGCCAGCAGGTTTGGGGTGAACACTGAAGCTTTCTTT. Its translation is CASRFGVNTEAFF.

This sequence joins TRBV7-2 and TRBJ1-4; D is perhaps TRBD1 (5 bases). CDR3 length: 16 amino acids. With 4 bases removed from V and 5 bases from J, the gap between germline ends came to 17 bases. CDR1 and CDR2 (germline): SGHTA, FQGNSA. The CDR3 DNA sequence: TGTGCCAGCAGCTCGTGGAGTGGGGGTAACAATGAAAAACTGTTTTTT. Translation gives CASSSWSGGNNEKLFF.

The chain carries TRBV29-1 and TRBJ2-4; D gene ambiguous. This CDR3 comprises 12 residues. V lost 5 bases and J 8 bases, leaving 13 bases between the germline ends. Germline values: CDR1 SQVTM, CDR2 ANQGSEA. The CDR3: CSVLIVQDIQYF. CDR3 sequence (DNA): TGCAGCGTTCTGATAGTCCAGGACATTCAGTACTTC.

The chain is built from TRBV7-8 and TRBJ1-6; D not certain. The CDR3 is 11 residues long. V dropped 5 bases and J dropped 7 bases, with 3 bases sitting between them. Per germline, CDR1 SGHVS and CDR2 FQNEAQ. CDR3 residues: CASSLNSPLHF. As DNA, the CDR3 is TGTGCCAGCAGCCTAAATTCACCCCTCCACTTT. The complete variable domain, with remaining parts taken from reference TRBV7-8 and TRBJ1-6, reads GAGVSQSPRYKVAKRGQDVALRCDPISGHVSLFWYQQALGQGPEFLTYFQNEAQLDKSGLPSDRFFAERPEGSVSTLKIQRTQQEDSAVYLCASSLNSPLHFGNGTRLTVT.

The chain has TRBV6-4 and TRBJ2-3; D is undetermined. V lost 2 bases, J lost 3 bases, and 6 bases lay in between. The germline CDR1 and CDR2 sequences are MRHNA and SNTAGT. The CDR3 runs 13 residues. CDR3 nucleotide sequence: TGTGCCAGCAGTGACAGCCATACAGATACGCAGTATTTT. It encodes CASSDSHTDTQYF.

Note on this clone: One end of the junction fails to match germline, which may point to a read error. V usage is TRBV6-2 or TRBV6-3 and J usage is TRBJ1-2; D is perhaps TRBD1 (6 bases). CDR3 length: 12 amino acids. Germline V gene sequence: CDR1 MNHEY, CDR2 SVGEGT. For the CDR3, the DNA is TGTGCCAGCAGTTACGCCCGCCGGGGGCGTTCCTTC. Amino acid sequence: CASSYARRGRSF.

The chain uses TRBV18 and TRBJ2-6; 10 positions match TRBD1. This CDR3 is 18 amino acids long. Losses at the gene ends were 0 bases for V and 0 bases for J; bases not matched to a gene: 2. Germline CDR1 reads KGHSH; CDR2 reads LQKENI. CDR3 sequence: CASSPPGQGLSGANVLTF. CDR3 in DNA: TGTGCCAGCTCACCACCGGGACAGGGGCTCTCTGGGGCCAACGTCCTGACTTTC.

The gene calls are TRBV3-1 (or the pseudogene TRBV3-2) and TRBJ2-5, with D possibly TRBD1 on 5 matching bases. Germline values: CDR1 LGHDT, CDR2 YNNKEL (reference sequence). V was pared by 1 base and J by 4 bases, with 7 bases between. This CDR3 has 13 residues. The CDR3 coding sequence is TGTGCCAGCAGCCAAGCAGGGTCAGAGACCCAGTACTTC. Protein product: CASSQAGSETQYF.

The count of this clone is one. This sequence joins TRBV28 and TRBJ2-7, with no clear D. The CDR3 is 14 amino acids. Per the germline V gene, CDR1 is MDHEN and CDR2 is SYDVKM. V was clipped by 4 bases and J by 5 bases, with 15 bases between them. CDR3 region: CASSSSPDGHEQYV. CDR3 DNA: TGTGCCAGCAGTTCCTCCCCTGATGGGCACGAGCAGTACGTC.

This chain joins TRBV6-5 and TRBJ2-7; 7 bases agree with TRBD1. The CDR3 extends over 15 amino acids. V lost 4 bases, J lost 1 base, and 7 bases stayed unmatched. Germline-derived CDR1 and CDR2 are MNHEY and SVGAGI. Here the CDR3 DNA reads TGTGCCAGCAGTTGCCCGAGGGACAGTTCCTACGAGCAGTACGTC. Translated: CASSCPRDSSYEQYV.

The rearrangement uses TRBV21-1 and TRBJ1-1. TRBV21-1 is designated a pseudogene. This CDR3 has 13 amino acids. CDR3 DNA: TGTGCCAGCAGCAAAGAGGTAGACACTGAAGCTTTCTTT. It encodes CASSKEVDTEAFF.

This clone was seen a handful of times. The CDR3 bases are TGTGCCAGCAGCTTAGTTGAGGGTGCGAATAATTCACCCCTCCACTTT. Translated: CASSLVEGANNSPLHF. The chain employs TRBV7-8 and TRBJ1-6, with no clear D. CDR3 length: 16 residues. Trimming took off 1 base at V and 5 bases at J, with 12 bases between the two ends. The germline V gene encodes CDR1 SGHVS and CDR2 FQNEAQ.

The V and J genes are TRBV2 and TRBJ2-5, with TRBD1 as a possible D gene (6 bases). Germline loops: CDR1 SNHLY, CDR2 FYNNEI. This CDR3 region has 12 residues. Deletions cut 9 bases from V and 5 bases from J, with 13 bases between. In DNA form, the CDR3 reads TGTGCCAGTAACTACAGGGACGAGACCCAGTACTTC. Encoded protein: CASNYRDETQYF. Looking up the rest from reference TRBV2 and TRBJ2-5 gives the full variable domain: EPEVTQTPSHQVTQMGQEVILRCVPISNHLYFYWYRQILGQKVEFLVSFYNNEISEKSEIFDDQFSVERPDGSNFTLKIRSTKLEDSAMYFCASNYRDETQYFGPGTRLLVL.

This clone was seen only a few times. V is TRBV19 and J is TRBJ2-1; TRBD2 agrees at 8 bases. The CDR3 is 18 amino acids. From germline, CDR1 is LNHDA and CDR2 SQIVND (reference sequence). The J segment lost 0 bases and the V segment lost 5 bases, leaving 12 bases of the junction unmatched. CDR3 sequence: CASSPVGRGASSYNEQFF. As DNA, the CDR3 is TGTGCCAGTAGTCCAGTGGGGCGGGGGGCCTCCTCCTACAATGAGCAGTTCTTC.

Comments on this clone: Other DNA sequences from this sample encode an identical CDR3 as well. Written as DNA, the CDR3 is TGTGCCACCAGTGATTCGCGGACTAGCGGAGAGACCCAGTACTTC. Its translation: CATSDSRTSGETQYF. The genes are TRBV24-1 and TRBJ2-5; 10 nucleotides agree with TRBD2. There are 15 residues in the CDR3. Germline V gives CDR1 KGHDR, CDR2 SFDVKD. J was trimmed by 4 bases and V by 2 bases; bases with no gene match: 3.

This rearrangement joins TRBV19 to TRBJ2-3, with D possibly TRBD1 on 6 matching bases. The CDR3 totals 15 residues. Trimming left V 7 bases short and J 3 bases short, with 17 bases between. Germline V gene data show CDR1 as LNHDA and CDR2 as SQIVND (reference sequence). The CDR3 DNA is TGTGCCAGTAATCGTGGGCAGGGGAAAACAGATACGCAGTATTTT. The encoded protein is CASNRGQGKTDTQYF.

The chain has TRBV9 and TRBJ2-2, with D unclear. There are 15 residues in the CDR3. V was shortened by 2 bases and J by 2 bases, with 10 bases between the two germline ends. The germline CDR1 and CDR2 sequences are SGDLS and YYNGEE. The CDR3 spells CASSVGQLNTGELFF. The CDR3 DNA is TGTGCCAGCAGCGTTGGCCAGCTAAACACCGGGGAGCTGTTTTTT.

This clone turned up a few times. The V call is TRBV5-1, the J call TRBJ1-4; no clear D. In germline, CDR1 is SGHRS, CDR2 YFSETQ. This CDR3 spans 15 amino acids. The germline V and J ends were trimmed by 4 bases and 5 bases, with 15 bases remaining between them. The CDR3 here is CASSVSGLENEKLFF. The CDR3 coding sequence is TGCGCCAGCAGCGTGTCCGGGTTAGAAAATGAAAAACTGTTTTTT.

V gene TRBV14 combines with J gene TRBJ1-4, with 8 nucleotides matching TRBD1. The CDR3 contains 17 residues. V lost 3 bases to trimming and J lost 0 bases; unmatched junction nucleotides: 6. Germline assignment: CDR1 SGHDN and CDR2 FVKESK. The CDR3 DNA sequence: TGTGCCAGCAGCCAGGGACAGGCGATTGCAACTAATGAAAAACTGTTTTTT. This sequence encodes CASSQGQAIATNEKLFF.

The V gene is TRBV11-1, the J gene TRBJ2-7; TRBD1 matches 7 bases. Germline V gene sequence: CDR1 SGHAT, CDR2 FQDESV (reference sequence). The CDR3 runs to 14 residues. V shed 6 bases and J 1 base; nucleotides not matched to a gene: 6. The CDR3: CASRIDRESYEQYV. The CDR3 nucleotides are TGTGCCAGCAGGATCGACAGGGAATCCTACGAGCAGTACGTC.

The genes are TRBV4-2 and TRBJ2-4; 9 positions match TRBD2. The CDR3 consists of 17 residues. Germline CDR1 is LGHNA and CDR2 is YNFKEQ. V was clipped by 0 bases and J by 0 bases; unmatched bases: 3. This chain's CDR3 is CASSQDAGGGAKNIQYF. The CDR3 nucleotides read TGTGCCAGCAGCCAAGATGCGGGGGGGGGAGCCAAAAACATTCAGTACTTC.

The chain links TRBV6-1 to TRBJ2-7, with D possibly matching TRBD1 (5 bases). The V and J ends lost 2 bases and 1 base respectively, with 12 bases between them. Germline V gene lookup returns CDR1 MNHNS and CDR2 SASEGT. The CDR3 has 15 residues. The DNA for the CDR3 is TGTGCCAGCAGTGAACCAGGGAAAGTATCCTACGAGCAGTACGTC. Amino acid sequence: CASSEPGKVSYEQYV.

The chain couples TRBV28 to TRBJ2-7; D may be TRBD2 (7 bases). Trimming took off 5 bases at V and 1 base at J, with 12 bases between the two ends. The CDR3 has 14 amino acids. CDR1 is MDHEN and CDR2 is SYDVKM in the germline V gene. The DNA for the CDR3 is TGTGCCAGCAGTAGGGGGGGTCAATCCTACGAGCAGTACGTC. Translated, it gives CASSRGGQSYEQYV.

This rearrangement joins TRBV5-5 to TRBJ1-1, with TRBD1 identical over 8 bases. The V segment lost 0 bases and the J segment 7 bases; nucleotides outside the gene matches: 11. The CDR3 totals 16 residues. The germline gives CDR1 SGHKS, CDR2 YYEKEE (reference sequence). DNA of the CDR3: TGTGCCAGCAGCTTGGACGGTCAGGGGGCGCGGAGTGAAGCTTTCTTT. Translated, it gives CASSLDGQGARSEAFF.